The rows below give T cell receptor beta chains drawn from one sample of a study of blood T cell repertoires in COVID-19. Only in-frame clones appear in the TCRdb table, and some are missing; sequencing was by immunoSEQ multiplex PCR. Of 200,000 to 250,000 clones in the sample, roughly 89% were seen once. Sequenced input: PBMCs or T cells enriched from blood (not recorded which). These TCRs come from a man aged 18 to 29 with acute COVID-19. Each CDR3 is given with its conserved first and last residue. Size is omitted from some rows. Given values are once, few, many or a class for expanded clones.

TRBJ2-7,TRBV3-1/TRBV3-2,14,once,CASAGSKFRNEQYF
TRBJ2-5,TRBV19,15,.,CASSIHRDREDAQYF
TRBJ2-7,TRBV6-2/TRBV6-3,13,.,CASSYGANNEQYF
TRBJ2-2,TRBV5-1,15,.,CASTDGTDNTGELFF
TRBJ2-4,TRBV5-8,13,.,CASSLTSTSIQYF
TRBJ1-1,TRBV7-6,16,.,CASSASRWGVNTEAFF
TRBJ2-5,TRBV2,13,.,CASSEAREATQYF
TRBJ2-5,TRBV25-1,13,.,CASSEQGRETQYF
TRBJ1-3,TRBV2,14,.,CASILTDSGNTIYF
TRBJ2-4,TRBV7-6,16,.,CASSLAQSGGRNIQYF
TRBJ2-7,TRBV2,12,.,CASGTGGYEQYF
TRBJ2-2,TRBV5-1,17,.,CASGHHQGSPGTGELFF
TRBJ1-3,TRBV10-3,15,.,CAISARGDAGNTIYF
TRBJ2-7,TRBV20-1,11,.,CSAKGVGEQYF
TRBJ1-2,TRBV7-8,13,.,CASSPGPTKGYTF
TRBJ2-1,TRBV3-1/TRBV3-2,14,.,CASSQGSNSERAFF
TRBJ2-3,TRBV12-5,13,.,CASGLAGSDTQYF
TRBJ1-5,TRBV11-3,13,.,CASSLVANQPQHF
TRBJ1-1,TRBV28,13,once,CASSDTLNTEAFF
TRBJ1-4,TRBV2,14,.,CASSEGGNLEKLFF
TRBJ2-5,TRBV27,17,.,CASRQRAASGLQETQYF
TRBJ2-1,TRBV4-2,12,once,CASIGDRPEQFF
TRBJ2-3,TRBV7-2,14,.,CASSFWGREITQYF
TRBJ1-4,TRBV4-3,14,.,CASSQTGTNEKLFF
TRBJ2-7,TRBV28,14,.,CASSFETGGYEQYF
TRBJ2-1,TRBV11-2,16,.,CASSSWQRELENEQFF
TRBJ1-2,TRBV12-3/TRBV12-4,13,.,CASSPSDRYGYTF
TRBJ2-7,TRBV7-2,14,few,CASSLTTTNYEQYF
TRBJ2-3,TRBV9,21,.,CASSATGTSGRAIVGTDTQYF
TRBJ2-1,TRBV7-8,16,.,CASSLLAGGPHNEQFF
TRBJ2-7,TRBV15,14,.,CATSGYRGLDEQYF
TRBJ2-7,TRBV19,13,few,CASSIGTGGEQYF
TRBJ2-3,TRBV29-1,14,.,CSVERSGGTDTQYF
TRBJ2-5,TRBV7-7,14,.,CASSEDRVKETQYF
TRBJ1-1,TRBV28,15,.,CASRGGEALSTEAFF
TRBJ2-1,TRBV5-1,14,.,CASTVVGGDNEQFF
TRBJ1-1,TRBV11-2,14,.,CASGTEGLNTEAFF
TRBJ1-2,TRBV28,14,.,CASRPHDRGGGYTF
TRBJ2-3,TRBV7-9,12,.,CASKRGTDTQYF
TRBJ2-7,TRBV5-1,15,few,CASSPGTSAAYEQYF
TRBJ2-1,TRBV14,16,.,CASSRLAGEWRNEQFF
TRBJ1-1,TRBV29-1,14,.,CSVRYRDGNTEAFF
TRBJ2-7,TRBV21-1,14,.,CASTGQGSSYEQYF
TRBJ2-2,TRBV5-1,17,.,CASSPPGGSLNTGELFF
TRBJ2-3,TRBV7-2,13,.,CARGDRNADTQYF
TRBJ2-7,TRBV19,16,.,CASSIVGTEGSYEQYF
TRBJ2-1,TRBV27,15,.,CASSSPTSGDNEQFF
TRBJ2-1,TRBV11-2,15,.,CASSFPTSSYNEQFF
TRBJ1-1,TRBV6-5,12,.,CASSPDGSEAFF
TRBJ1-3,TRBV19,13,.,CASAGQGKNTIYF
TRBJ2-2,TRBV5-4,18,.,CASSMTGTSGGRTGELFF
TRBJ1-4,TRBV27,17,.,CASSPILQSRFTEKLFF